This TCR beta chain was found in a study of T cell responses to AZD1222 COVID-19 vaccine. As for the study in general: Doses given second, at about 4 or about 12 weeks, were pooled. The study's findings and limits: Breadth and depth of Spike-specific TCRs rose after two AZD1222 doses. Clonal diversity was possibly underestimated; the donors were predominantly white British and more often female.

Assay used: immunoSEQ multiplex PCR; TCRdb lists only in-frame clones, some missing. Of 150,000 to 200,000 clones listed, approximately 88% are singletons. As for this clone: The antigen remains unidentified.

CDR3 length equals 16 residues. CDR1 is SGHRS, CDR2 YFSETQ, per germline. V was clipped by 2 bases and J by 0 bases, with 9 bases between them. This TCR was recovered from an adult in good health. This sequence joins TRBV5-1 and TRBJ2-6; no definite D call. The source material was peripheral blood, sampled on day 0 of AZD1222 vaccination. The CDR3 spells CASSFPSPSGANVLTF. The CDR3 DNA is TGCGCCAGCAGCTTCCCCAGCCCCTCTGGGGCCAACGTCCTGACTTTC.